A single sample gave rise to the 12 T cell receptor beta chains below, sequenced in a study of T cells in Graves' hyperthyroidism and ophthalmopathy. TCR beta CDR3 region amplification was performed from RNA transcripts. First-round RT-PCR with HTBI primers amplified the TCR CDR3 region. MiXCR, run by TCRdb on the multiplex PCR reads, gives a single entry per CDR3 protein. The data show about 520,000 distinct CDR3 sequences, around 22% seen once. Material for sequencing was blood. The receptors were gathered from a woman in her 30s with Graves' ophthalmopathy.

The chain has TRBV24-1 and TRBJ2-7, with TRBD2 identical over 11 bases. Losses at the gene ends were 5 bases for V and 3 bases for J; bases not matched to a gene: 17. The length of the CDR3 is 19 residues. CDR1 is KGHDR and CDR2 is SFDVKD in the germline V gene. Written as DNA, the CDR3 is TGTGCCACCAGTGGACCCTCGGCGGCTAGCGGGAGGACCCTCTACGAGCAGTACTTC. Its protein product is CATSGPSAASGRTLYEQYF.

This clonotype was counted many times. V and J are TRBV19 and TRBJ1-1, with 7 bases that match TRBD1. V dropped 4 bases and J dropped 7; count of bases not matched to a gene: 6. The CDR3 loop spans 13 amino acids. The germline V gene has CDR1 LNHDA and CDR2 SQIVND (reference sequence). CDR3: CASSTTGKGEAFF. DNA for the CDR3: TGTGCCAGTAGTACGACAGGGAAAGGTGAAGCTTTCTTT.

This chain connects TRBV6-1 to TRBJ1-1; D may be TRBD1 (5 bases). With 6 bases removed from V and 10 bases from J, the gap between germline ends came to 18 bases. The germline CDR1 and CDR2 sequences are MNHNS and SASEGT. The CDR3 covers 13 residues. The CDR3 region is CASRRQRGSSAFF. For the CDR3, the DNA is TGTGCCAGCAGGAGACAGCGGGGTTCTTCAGCTTTCTTT.

This clonotype was recorded many times. V and J are TRBV11-2 and TRBJ1-1, with 8 nucleotides matching TRBD1. The germline V gene encodes CDR1 SGHAT and CDR2 FQNNGV. The V segment lost 4 bases and the J segment 4 bases; nucleotides outside the gene matches: 5. The CDR3 runs 14 residues. The CDR3 here is CASSSIQGGTEAFF. As DNA, the CDR3 is TGTGCCAGCAGCTCAATACAGGGGGGCACTGAAGCTTTCTTT.

This clonotype showed up many times. The chain carries TRBV20-1 and TRBJ2-7; a possible D gene is TRBD2 (5 bases). In germline, CDR1 is DFQATT, CDR2 SNEGSKA (reference sequence). Trimming took off 6 bases at V and 2 bases at J, with 14 bases between the two ends. The CDR3 has 13 amino acids. The CDR3 region is CSAPPGVPYEQYF. The CDR3 DNA follows: TGCAGTGCCCCTCCCGGGGTCCCCTACGAGCAGTACTTC.

This clonotype was observed a handful of times. The J gene is TRBJ1-1, the V gene TRBV24-1; the D gene is possibly TRBD1 (5 bases). Trimming pared 8 bases from V and 3 bases from J, leaving 12 bases between. This CDR3 is 13 amino acids long. CDR1 and CDR2 (germline): KGHDR, SFDVKD. CDR3 DNA sequence: TGTGCCACCAAGGGGATGAGGGACACTGAAGCTTTCTTT. It translates to CATKGMRDTEAFF.

The V gene is TRBV11-1, the J gene TRBJ1-1; 8 bases fit TRBD1. Germline-derived CDR1 and CDR2 are SGHAT and FQDESV (reference sequence). J gave up 1 base and V 3 bases, and 7 bases lay outside the gene matches. The CDR3 totals 16 residues. The CDR3 is CASSFKPGQENTEAFF. The CDR3 DNA is TGTGCCAGCAGCTTCAAACCGGGACAGGAGAACACTGAAGCTTTCTTT.

This clonotype was detected ten times or more. The chain has TRBV6-1 and TRBJ1-6, with a possible D match to TRBD1 (6 bases). The V end lost 6 bases, the J end lost 8 bases, and 17 bases lay between the germline ends. Per the germline V gene, CDR1 is MNHNS and CDR2 is SASEGT. The CDR3 loop spans 15 amino acids. The CDR3, as DNA: TGTGCCAGCAGAGTACAGGGAACGGTAGATTCACCCCTCCACTTT. This sequence encodes CASRVQGTVDSPLHF.

About this clonotype itself: It may be a read error: a sequence one base away is much more abundant. This chain connects TRBV13 to TRBJ2-2; no reliable D call. The germline V gene encodes CDR1 PRHDT and CDR2 FYEKMQ (reference sequence). Trimming shortened V by 5 bases and J by 6 bases, and 19 bases separated the two germline ends. The CDR3 is 16 amino acids. The DNA for the CDR3 is TGTGCCAGCAGCCGTCCCTGTGACATGAATGCCGGGGAGCTGTTTTTT. This translates into CASSRPCDMNAGELFF.

The J gene is TRBJ1-3, the V gene TRBV11-2, with D possibly being TRBD1 (6 bases). V was cut by 1 base and J by 4 bases, with 17 bases left in between. Germline V gene lookup returns CDR1 SGHAT and CDR2 FQNNGV. CDR3 size: 17 residues. The CDR3 is CASSLVVRGGPGNTIYF. DNA for the CDR3: TGTGCCAGCAGCTTAGTAGTTCGCGGGGGGCCCGGAAACACCATATATTTT.

The chain uses TRBV20-1 and TRBJ2-2; D ambiguous. Germline CDR1 reads DFQATT; CDR2 reads SNEGSKA (reference sequence). The CDR3 is made up of 11 amino acids. The CDR3 reads CRQRNTGELFF. In nucleotides, the CDR3 is TGCAGACAGAGGAACACCGGGGAGCTGTTTTTT.

In this sample, this clonotype turned up many times. The chain has TRBV12-5 and TRBJ2-7; TRBD1 aligns across 9 bases. Germline-derived CDR1 and CDR2 are LGHNT and FRNRAP. The junction had 5 bases not matched to a gene; V was cut back by 0 bases and J by 2 bases. The CDR3 runs to 16 residues. The CDR3: CASGLVTGTGTYEQYF. Written as DNA, the CDR3 is TGTGCTAGTGGTTTGGTTACCGGGACAGGGACCTACGAGCAGTACTTC.